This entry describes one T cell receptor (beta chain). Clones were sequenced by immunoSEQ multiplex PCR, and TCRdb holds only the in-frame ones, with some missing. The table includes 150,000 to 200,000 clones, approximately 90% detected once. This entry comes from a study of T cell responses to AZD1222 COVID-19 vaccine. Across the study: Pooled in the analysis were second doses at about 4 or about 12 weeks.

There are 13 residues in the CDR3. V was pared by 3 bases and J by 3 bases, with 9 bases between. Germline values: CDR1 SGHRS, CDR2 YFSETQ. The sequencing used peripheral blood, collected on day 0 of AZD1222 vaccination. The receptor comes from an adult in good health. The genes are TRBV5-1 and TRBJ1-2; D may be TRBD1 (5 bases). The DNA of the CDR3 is TGCGCCAGCAGCTCCGGGACGGACTATGGCTACACCTTC. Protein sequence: CASSSGTDYGYTF.